This is a list of T cell receptor beta chains from one sample in a study of blood T cell repertoires in COVID-19. The protocol was immunoSEQ multiplex PCR, while the TCRdb copy is restricted to in-frame clones and leaves out a portion. The repertoire holds roughly 240,000 clones, with 80% to 90% as singletons. Material: peripheral blood. Receptors were obtained from a woman in her 70s with acute or convalescent COVID-19. The CDR3 runs from the conserved cysteine through the conserved F or W. The order of the fields is D gene, J gene, V gene, clone size, CDR3 DNA, CDR3 protein. D genes are given only for firm matches. Size tells how often a clone was seen (once, few, many) or the class of an expanded clone, and some rows leave it out.

D: NA; J: TRBJ1-2; V: TRBV12-3/TRBV12-4; size: once; DNA: TGTGCCAGCAGTTTGTCACTAAACTATGGCTACACCTTC; CDR3: CASSLSLNYGYTF
D: NA; J: TRBJ1-5; V: TRBV3-1/TRBV3-2; size: few; DNA: TGTGCCAGCAGCCAAGATTCAGGTATAAATCAGCCCCAGCATTTT; CDR3: CASSQDSGINQPQHF
D: TRBD1; J: TRBJ2-5; V: TRBV15; size: NA; DNA: TGTGCCACCAGCGGGACAGGGGGCACGGAGACCCAGTACTTC; CDR3: CATSGTGGTETQYF
D: TRBD1; J: TRBJ2-1; V: TRBV24-1; size: once; DNA: TGTGCCACCAGTGGGACAGGTCTTTACAATGAGCAGTTCTTC; CDR3: CATSGTGLYNEQFF
D: NA; J: TRBJ1-4; V: TRBV6-5; size: NA; DNA: TGTGCCAGTAGGGGTTTCACTAATGAAAAACTGTTTTTT; CDR3: CASRGFTNEKLFF
D: NA; J: TRBJ1-2; V: TRBV5-4; size: NA; DNA: TGTGCCAGCAGCAATACCCATACAGGAGACTATGGCTACACCTTC; CDR3: CASSNTHTGDYGYTF
D: NA; J: TRBJ1-6; V: TRBV9; size: NA; DNA: TGTGCCAGCAGCGCGAATCTAGATTCACCCCTCCACTTT; CDR3: CASSANLDSPLHF
D: TRBD1; J: TRBJ1-4; V: TRBV2; size: NA; DNA: TGTGCCAGCAGCGGACAGGGGCTGGCTAATGAAAAACTGTTTTTT; CDR3: CASSGQGLANEKLFF
D: NA; J: TRBJ1-2; V: TRBV9; size: NA; DNA: TGTGCCAGCAGCGCCGGACTCCGGGAAAGGTATGGCTACACCTTC; CDR3: CASSAGLRERYGYTF
D: TRBD2; J: TRBJ2-1; V: TRBV18; size: NA; DNA: TGTGCCAGCCGGACTAGCGGGGGCTCCAATGAGCAGTTCTTC; CDR3: CASRTSGGSNEQFF